The rows below give T cell receptor beta chains drawn from one sample of a study of blood T cell repertoires in COVID-19. Data came from immunoSEQ multiplex PCR; TCRdb stores just in-frame clones and leaves some out. This table holds 220,000 or so clones, approximately 85% found once. Sequencing was performed on peripheral blood. The receptors come from an elderly woman with COVID-19, enrolled during active disease. Each CDR3 is given with its conserved first and last residue.

V gene: TRBV5-4; CDR3 protein: CASSASMGLGDTEAFF
V gene: TRBV7-9; CDR3 protein: CASSLVAGEKLFF
V gene: TRBV30; CDR3 protein: CAWVPRGGGQNTEAFF
V gene: TRBV19; CDR3 protein: CASRPRQGLGNTEAFF
V gene: TRBV29-1; CDR3 protein: CSYTSRGGGFEQYF
V gene: TRBV2; CDR3 protein: CASNPGLLLHGYTF
V gene: TRBV7-9; CDR3 protein: CASSSTKKTLDEQYF
V gene: TRBV9; CDR3 protein: CASSVGTGLGQETQYF
V gene: TRBV7-9; CDR3 protein: CASSLGGGGNIQYF
V gene: TRBV6-5; CDR3 protein: CALKAQAASNQPQHF
V gene: TRBV7-3; CDR3 protein: CASSLTRSEGGILFF
V gene: TRBV28; CDR3 protein: CASSLRQNWGDTQYF
V gene: TRBV7-7; CDR3 protein: CASSPTPSSSTDTQYF
V gene: TRBV7-3; CDR3 protein: CASSPRDRGNYGYTF
V gene: TRBV18; CDR3 protein: CASSPVREGSEQYF
V gene: TRBV19; CDR3 protein: CASSIARGDQPQHF
V gene: TRBV5-1; CDR3 protein: CASSLAGSSTEAFF
V gene: TRBV18; CDR3 protein: CASSPGTGPGNTIYF
V gene: TRBV6-5; CDR3 protein: CASSYTGTGVYPWNF
V gene: TRBV30; CDR3 protein: CAWNAGGGYTF
V gene: TRBV18; CDR3 protein: CASSLGLRRDEQYF
V gene: TRBV2; CDR3 protein: CAARRDRERGYTF
V gene: TRBV7-6; CDR3 protein: CASSYGTGGNQPQHF
V gene: TRBV5-5; CDR3 protein: CASRPTGNYGYTF
V gene: TRBV7-3; CDR3 protein: CASSLTPAGATDTQYF
V gene: TRBV4-1; CDR3 protein: CASSQVVKRGLQREQFF
V gene: TRBV21-1; CDR3 protein: CASSKWGGGENTEAFF
V gene: TRBV11-3; CDR3 protein: CASSPGSAGGYNEQFF
V gene: TRBV6-5; CDR3 protein: CASSPGQGGNQPQHF
V gene: TRBV10-1; CDR3 protein: CASSGGSGYTF
V gene: TRBV4-1; CDR3 protein: CASSQEGNRGYEQYF
V gene: TRBV6-4; CDR3 protein: CASKPGQANTEAFF
V gene: TRBV30; CDR3 protein: CASPTALNYGYTF
V gene: TRBV5-1; CDR3 protein: CASSLATGLNQPQHF
V gene: TRBV4-1; CDR3 protein: CASSRSTSGRLHEQYF
V gene: TRBV6-5; CDR3 protein: CASSRSGKEQYF
V gene: TRBV29-1; CDR3 protein: CSVEGISGRGSQYF
V gene: TRBV7-9; CDR3 protein: CASSLRQGYNEQFF
V gene: TRBV2; CDR3 protein: CASGKKRENVEQFF
V gene: TRBV5-4; CDR3 protein: CASRPGTSEETQYF
V gene: TRBV6-5; CDR3 protein: CASSLGTSGTGELFF
V gene: TRBV4-1; CDR3 protein: CASSRLHRDTGELFF
V gene: TRBV30; CDR3 protein: CAWTGTGVGEQYF
V gene: TRBV11-2; CDR3 protein: CASSRYGANTEAFF
V gene: TRBV7-8; CDR3 protein: CASSSGDSWSPLHF
V gene: TRBV18; CDR3 protein: CASSPLRTSGRVNTGELFF
V gene: TRBV5-4; CDR3 protein: CASSLGTYEQFF
V gene: TRBV19; CDR3 protein: CASRRVATNEKLFF
V gene: TRBV14; CDR3 protein: CASSQDRGNTGELFF
V gene: TRBV30; CDR3 protein: CAWSDNRFYGYTF
V gene: TRBV9; CDR3 protein: CASSADRGRNGYTF
V gene: TRBV5-1; CDR3 protein: CASSFQGARNTEAFF
V gene: TRBV4-3; CDR3 protein: CASSQERSSPLHF
V gene: TRBV7-3; CDR3 protein: CASSSGRGGWFF
V gene: TRBV5-4; CDR3 protein: CASSLGQGGEAFF
V gene: TRBV5-6; CDR3 protein: CASSLRDRPNQPQHF
V gene: TRBV19; CDR3 protein: CASSIRSLLGDGYTF
V gene: TRBV18; CDR3 protein: CASSSPDRGGNEQFF
V gene: TRBV5-1; CDR3 protein: CASSFSGGGETQYF
V gene: TRBV30; CDR3 protein: CAWSWTGSNYGYTF